One sample yielded the 14 T cell receptor beta chains listed below, sequenced in a study of T-cell reconstitution after alpha-beta-depleted transplantation in children. A library of TCRbeta sequences, prepared with unique molecular identifiers, was generated. TCRdb recomputed calls from the PCR reads with MiXCR, one row per CDR3 protein. The sample includes just over 950,000 distinct CDR3 sequences, about 26% of them seen just once. Sequenced here: PBMCs, mostly from graft donor cells, sampled 360 days after TCRalphabeta/CD19-depleted stem cell transplant. The receptors derive from a boy under two years old who had a stem cell transplant for SCID, so the T cells may come from the graft donor.

The chain links TRBV10-3 to TRBJ1-2; possibly TRBD1 for D (5 bases). Between the trimmed V and J ends, which lost 2 bases and 7 bases, there was a span of 14 bases. The CDR3 is 14 amino acids. Per germline, CDR1 ENHRY and CDR2 SYGVKD. CDR3 residues: CAISEGTGVRGYTF. Here the CDR3 DNA reads TGTGCCATCAGTGAGGGAACAGGAGTGCGTGGCTACACCTTC.

The chain links TRBV12-3 or TRBV12-4 to TRBJ2-7, with D perhaps matching TRBD1 or TRBD2 (6 bases each). The CDR3 extends over 15 amino acids. The ends were cut back, 5 bases at V and 0 bases at J, with 14 bases in the middle. The chain's CDR3 is CASSAGHLSSYEQYF. CDR3 coding DNA: TGTGCCAGCAGTGCGGGACATCTGAGCTCCTACGAGCAGTACTTC.

J is TRBJ1-4 and V is TRBV3-1, with D perhaps matching TRBD1 (5 bases). Trimming cost V 11 bases and J 7 bases, with 29 bases left between them. CDR1 is LGHDT and CDR2 is YNNKEL in the germline V gene (reference sequence). CDR3 length: 17 residues. The CDR3 loop is CASTKPPLGRDGEKLFF. CDR3 DNA sequence: TGTGCCTCCACCAAGCCTCCGCTTGGCAGGGATGGTGAAAAACTGTTTTTT.

This clonotype was seen more than once but under ten times. The V call is TRBV27, the J call TRBJ1-1; TRBD1 might be the D (5 bases). The length of the CDR3 is 14 residues. V was clipped by 7 bases and J by 4 bases, with 16 bases between them. Looked up from germline, CDR1 is MNHEY and CDR2 is SMNVEV (reference sequence). CDR3 DNA sequence: TGTGCCAGCACCCGAGGGAGGGGTAGCACTGAAGCTTTCTTT. This gives the protein CASTRGRGSTEAFF.

In its sample, this clonotype was seen a few times. The chain couples TRBV5-1 to TRBJ1-5; TRBD1 aligns across 9 bases. V lost 4 bases, J lost 4 bases, and 9 bases stayed unmatched. The CDR3 runs 16 residues. CDR1 is SGHRS and CDR2 is YFSETQ in the germline V gene. The CDR3 nucleotides read TGCGCCAGCAGCGCTTCCTTCGACAGGGGGAATCAGCCCCAGCATTTT. It codes for CASSASFDRGNQPQHF.

This clonotype was observed a few times. This chain uses TRBV12-3 or TRBV12-4 with TRBJ1-2; TRBD1 might be the D (5 bases). The CDR3 covers 15 residues. Deletions cut 8 bases from V and 4 bases from J, with 20 bases between. The CDR3 spells CASQGRQSTGYGYTF. CDR3 bases: TGTGCCAGCCAGGGTAGACAGTCCACAGGCTATGGCTACACCTTC.

This clonotype was seen a few times. V gene TRBV4-3 combines with J gene TRBJ1-2; TRBD1 might be the D (5 bases). CDR1 is LGHNA, CDR2 YSLEER, per germline. V was trimmed by 0 bases and J by 3 bases, leaving 14 bases between them. This CDR3 is built from 16 residues. This CDR3 reads CASSQESGRGHYGYTF. The CDR3 DNA reads as TGCGCCAGCAGCCAAGAATCGGGACGGGGCCACTATGGCTACACCTTC.

This clonotype was found a few times. V is TRBV6-1 and J is TRBJ2-1, with D uncertain. Trimming shortened V by 1 base and J by 4 bases, and 8 bases separated the two germline ends. The CDR3 loop spans 14 amino acids. The germline gives CDR1 MNHNS, CDR2 SASEGT. CDR3 bases: TGTGCCAGCAGTGAAGTGGCCGCGTACAATGAGCAGTTCTTC. Translating gives CASSEVAAYNEQFF.

This chain joins TRBV7-8 and TRBJ2-5; D may correspond to TRBD1 or TRBD2 (5 bases each). Germline V CDR1 and CDR2: SGHVS, FQNEAQ. Deletions cut 6 bases from V and 1 base from J, with 12 bases between. The CDR3 runs 14 residues. The CDR3 region is CASRTRDGQETQYF. Here the CDR3 DNA reads TGTGCCAGCAGGACCCGGGACGGCCAAGAGACCCAGTACTTC.

This clonotype appeared a single time. V gene TRBV19 combines with J gene TRBJ2-2; the D is unclear. The germline V and J ends were trimmed by 0 bases and 4 bases, with 9 bases remaining between them. The CDR3 loop spans 15 amino acids. Germline V gene data show CDR1 as LNHDA and CDR2 as SQIVND (reference sequence). This CDR3 reads CASSIDRRSTGELFF. CDR3 sequence (DNA): TGTGCCAGTAGTATAGATCGACGGTCCACCGGGGAGCTGTTTTTT.

In nucleotides, the CDR3 is TGTGCCAGCAGCAAAGTCCAGGGGGCGCGGGCTGAAGCTTTCTTT. This sequence encodes CASSKVQGARAEAFF. The V call is TRBV12-3 or TRBV12-4, the J call TRBJ1-1; 8 bases match TRBD1. The CDR3 loop spans 15 amino acids. The trim removed 6 bases at V and 6 bases at J, leaving 12 bases unmatched.

The rearrangement links TRBV20-1 to TRBJ2-3; 8 bases are shared with TRBD1. Germline lookup yields CDR1 DFQATT and CDR2 SNEGSKA (reference sequence). The CDR3 consists of 13 residues. V lost 6 bases and J lost 6; bases outside the gene matches: 8. The CDR3 DNA reads as TGCAGTGCGACGACAGGGGTCAGGGATACGCAGTATTTT. Translating it yields CSATTGVRDTQYF.

This sequence joins TRBV7-6 and TRBJ1-1, with a possible D match to TRBD1 (5 bases). Germline CDR1 is SGHVS and CDR2 is FNYEAQ. V was clipped by 6 bases and J by 1 base, with 9 bases between them. The CDR3 sequence is 13 residues long. In DNA form, the CDR3 reads TGTGCCAGCAGGAGGGACGGGAACACTGAAGCTTTCTTT. It codes for CASRRDGNTEAFF.

The rearrangement links TRBV30 to TRBJ2-7; D might be TRBD1 or TRBD2, each matching 5 bases. The CDR3 is made up of 13 amino acids. With 3 bases removed from V and 4 bases from J, the gap between germline ends came to 13 bases. CDR1 is GTSNPN and CDR2 is SVGIG in the germline V gene (reference sequence). The chain's CDR3 is CAWSRDGFYEQYF. DNA for the CDR3: TGTGCCTGGAGCCGGGACGGATTTTACGAGCAGTACTTC. Drawing the rest from reference TRBV30 and TRBJ2-7, the complete variable domain is SQTIHQWPATLVQPVGSPLSLECTVEGTSNPNLYWYRQAAGRGLQLLFYSVGIGQISSEVPQNLSASRPQDRQFILSSKKLLLSDSGFYLCAWSRDGFYEQYFGPGTRLTVT.